Presented here are 12 T cell receptor beta chains from one specimen sequenced in a study of OX40 agonist ivuxolimab in advanced cancers. TCRdb's copy holds only in-frame clones and misses some; the assay was immunoSEQ multiplex PCR. The table records tens of thousands of clones, roughly 84% of them present only once. Sequenced here: CD4+ or CD8+ T cells sorted from blood, sampled in a trial of the OX40 agonist ivuxolimab. Receptors originate from an adult with an advanced solid tumor such as melanoma, head and neck, liver or kidney cancer.

The V and J genes are TRBV29-1 and TRBJ2-5; 9 bases fit TRBD2. The CDR3 contains 13 residues. Germline CDR1 and CDR2: SQVTM and ANQGSEA. V gave up 6 bases and J gave up 5 bases; unmatched junction bases: 7. In DNA, the CDR3 is TGCAGCGTCCGAAGCGGGGGGAGGGAGACCCAGTACTTC. Its protein product is CSVRSGGRETQYF.

The chain combines TRBV18 with TRBJ1-5, with 8 bases matching TRBD1. The V and J ends lost 4 bases and 3 bases, in that order; junction bases with no gene match: 2. Germline V lookup: CDR1 KGHSH, CDR2 LQKENI. This CDR3 has 14 amino acids. DNA of the CDR3: TGTGCCAGCTCACAGGACAGGGTCAATCAGCCCCAGCATTTT. The encoded protein is CASSQDRVNQPQHF. The variable domain in full, with the rest retrieved from reference TRBV18 and TRBJ1-5, is NAGVMQNPRHLVRRRGQEARLRCSPMKGHSHVYWYRQLPEEGLKFMVYLQKENIIDESGMPKERFSAEFPKEGPSILRIQQVVRGDSAAYFCASSQDRVNQPQHFGDGTRLSIL.

V usage is TRBV4-1 and J usage is TRBJ2-4; 11 nucleotides match TRBD2. In germline, CDR1 is MGHRA, CDR2 YSYEKL. CDR3 length: 20 amino acids. With V trimmed by 0 bases and J by 0 bases, 10 bases remained unmatched. The CDR3, as DNA: TGCGCCAGCAGCCAAGATCATCGGACTAGCGGGCCCCTAGCCAAAAACATTCAGTACTTC. Residues: CASSQDHRTSGPLAKNIQYF.

This rearrangement joins TRBV10-3 to TRBJ1-1; D might be TRBD1 (6 bases). V was clipped by 6 bases and J by 0 bases, with 11 bases between them. CDR1 and CDR2 (germline): ENHRY, SYGVKD. The CDR3 is 14 residues long. In DNA form, the CDR3 reads TGTGCCATCAGGTTACAGGGTTTGAACACTGAAGCTTTCTTT. It is translated as CAIRLQGLNTEAFF.

The gene calls are TRBV18 and TRBJ2-1, with 12 bases matching TRBD2. CDR1 is KGHSH and CDR2 is LQKENI in the germline V gene. The CDR3 totals 15 residues. Trimming removed 4 bases from V and 6 bases from J; junction bases left unmatched: 4. DNA for the CDR3: TGTGCCAGCTCACTGACTAGCGGGGGCATCAATGAGCAGTTCTTC. It yields the protein CASSLTSGGINEQFF.

The chain is built from TRBV10-2 and TRBJ1-1; TRBD1 might be the D (5 bases). Germline loops: CDR1 WSHSY, CDR2 SAAADI. Trimming left V 10 bases short and J 0 bases short, with 12 bases between. This CDR3 region has 13 residues. The CDR3 DNA is TGCGCCACTACCGGGGGGGTGAACACTGAAGCTTTCTTT. Protein: CATTGGVNTEAFF.

In its sample, this clone was seen a few times. This chain connects TRBV11-2 to TRBJ1-1, with D uncertain. There are 17 residues in the CDR3. The V and J ends lost 1 base and 1 base respectively, with 16 bases between them. Looked up from germline, CDR1 is SGHAT and CDR2 is FQNNGV. In DNA form, the CDR3 reads TGTGCCAGCAGCTTAGTACAACCGTTTGGTGGGAACACTGAAGCTTTCTTT. Its translation is CASSLVQPFGGNTEAFF. The full variable domain, with the rest looked up from reference TRBV11-2 and TRBJ1-1, is EAGVAQSPRYKIIEKRQSVAFWCNPISGHATLYWYQQILGQGPKLLIQFQNNGVVDDSQLPKDRFSAERLKGVDSTLKIQPAKLEDSAVYLCASSLVQPFGGNTEAFFGQGTRLTVV.

The V call is TRBV11-2, the J call TRBJ1-1; no clear D. Trimming shortened V by 0 bases and J by 5 bases, and 4 bases separated the two germline ends. Germline assignment: CDR1 SGHAT and CDR2 FQNNGV. CDR3 length equals 12 residues. This chain's CDR3 is CASSLEVTEAFF. For the CDR3, the DNA is TGTGCCAGCAGCTTAGAGGTTACTGAAGCTTTCTTT. Together with reference TRBV11-2 and TRBJ1-1, the CDR3 gives the full variable domain: EAGVAQSPRYKIIEKRQSVAFWCNPISGHATLYWYQQILGQGPKLLIQFQNNGVVDDSQLPKDRFSAERLKGVDSTLKIQPAKLEDSAVYLCASSLEVTEAFFGQGTRLTVV.

The CDR3: CASSLGQNTEAFF. The CDR3 DNA is TGTGCCAGCAGCCTAGGACAGAACACTGAAGCTTTCTTT. V and J are TRBV11-3 and TRBJ1-1; D may be TRBD1 (5 bases). The CDR3 spans 13 residues. Between the trimmed V and J ends, which lost 5 bases and 1 base, there was a span of 8 bases. The germline V gene encodes CDR1 SGHNT and CDR2 YENEEA.

This clone is a singleton in its sample. The gene calls are TRBV19 and TRBJ1-4, with TRBD1 matching 9 bases. The CDR3 has 16 residues. Germline loops: CDR1 LNHDA, CDR2 SQIVND (reference sequence). V shed 5 bases and J 2 bases; nucleotides not matched to a gene: 6. CDR3 protein: CASSPGTGITNEKLFF. The CDR3 DNA follows: TGTGCCAGTAGTCCGGGGACAGGGATTACTAATGAAAAACTGTTTTTT. Combining the CDR3 with reference TRBV19 and TRBJ1-4 gives the whole variable domain DGGITQSPKYLFRKEGQNVTLSCEQNLNHDAMYWYRQDPGQGLRLIYYSQIVNDFQKGDIAEGYSVSREKKESFPLTVTSAQKNPTAFYLCASSPGTGITNEKLFFGSGTQLSVL.

The chain is built from TRBV7-6 and TRBJ2-3; D not resolved. CDR3 size: 15 residues. From germline, CDR1 is SGHVS and CDR2 FNYEAQ. Trimming took 5 bases from V and 0 from J, leaving 12 bases between them. The CDR3 nucleotides read TGTGCCAGCAGCCTAAGACATACTAGCACAGATACGCAGTATTTT. Protein: CASSLRHTSTDTQYF.

The chain is built from TRBV11-1 and TRBJ1-4; 7 bases map to TRBD1. CDR1 is SGHAT and CDR2 is FQDESV in the germline V gene (reference sequence). The junction had 7 bases not matched to a gene; V was cut back by 5 bases and J by 7 bases. This CDR3 is built from 14 residues. The CDR3 loop is CASSQTGRSEKLFF. As DNA, the CDR3 is TGTGCCAGCAGCCAGACAGGGAGGAGTGAAAAACTGTTTTTT.